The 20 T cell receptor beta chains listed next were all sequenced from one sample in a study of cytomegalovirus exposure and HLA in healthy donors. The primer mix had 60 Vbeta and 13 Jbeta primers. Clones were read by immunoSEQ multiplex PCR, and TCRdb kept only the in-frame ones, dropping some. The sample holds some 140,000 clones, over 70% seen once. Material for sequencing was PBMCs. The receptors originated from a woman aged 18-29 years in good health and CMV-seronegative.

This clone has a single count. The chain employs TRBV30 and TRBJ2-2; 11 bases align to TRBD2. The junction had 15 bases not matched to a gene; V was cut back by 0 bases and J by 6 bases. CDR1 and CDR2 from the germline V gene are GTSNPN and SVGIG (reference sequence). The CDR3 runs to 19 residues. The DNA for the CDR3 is TGTGCCTGGAGTGTACGGGCTAGCGGGAGGCCAAAGGGGGCCGGGGAGCTGTTTTTT. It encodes CAWSVRASGRPKGAGELFF.

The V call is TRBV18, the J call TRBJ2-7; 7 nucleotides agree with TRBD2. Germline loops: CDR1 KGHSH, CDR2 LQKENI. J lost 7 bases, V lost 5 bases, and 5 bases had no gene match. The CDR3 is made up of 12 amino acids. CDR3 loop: CASSFGRVEQYF. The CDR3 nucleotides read TGTGCCAGCTCATTTGGGAGGGTTGAGCAGTACTTC.

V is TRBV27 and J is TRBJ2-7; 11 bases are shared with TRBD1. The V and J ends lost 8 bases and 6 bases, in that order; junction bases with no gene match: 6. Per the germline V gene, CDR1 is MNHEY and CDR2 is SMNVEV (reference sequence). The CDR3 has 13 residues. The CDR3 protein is CASGRTGGFEQYF. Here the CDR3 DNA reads TGTGCCAGCGGACGGACAGGGGGCTTCGAGCAGTACTTC.

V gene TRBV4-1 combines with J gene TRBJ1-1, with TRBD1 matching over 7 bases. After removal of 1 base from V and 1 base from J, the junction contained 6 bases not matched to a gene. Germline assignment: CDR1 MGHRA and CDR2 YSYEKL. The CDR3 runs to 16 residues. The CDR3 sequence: CASSQGSTGPNTEAFF. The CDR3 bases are TGCGCCAGCAGCCAAGGGTCGACAGGGCCGAACACTGAAGCTTTCTTT.

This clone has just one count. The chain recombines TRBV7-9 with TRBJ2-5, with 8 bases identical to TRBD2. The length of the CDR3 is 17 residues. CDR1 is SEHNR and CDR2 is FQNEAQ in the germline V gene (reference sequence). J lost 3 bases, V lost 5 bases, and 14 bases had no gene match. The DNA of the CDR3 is TGTGCCAGCAGCCCCCGAGGTGAGCGGGGGAAAGAAGAGACCCAGTACTTC. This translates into CASSPRGERGKEETQYF.

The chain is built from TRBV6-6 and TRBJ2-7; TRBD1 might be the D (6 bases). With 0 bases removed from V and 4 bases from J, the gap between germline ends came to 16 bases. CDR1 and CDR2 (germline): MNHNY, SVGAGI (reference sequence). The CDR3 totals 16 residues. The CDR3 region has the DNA TGTGCCAGCAGTTACTCGCCGTCCCCGGGGACATACGAGCAGTACTTC. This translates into CASSYSPSPGTYEQYF.

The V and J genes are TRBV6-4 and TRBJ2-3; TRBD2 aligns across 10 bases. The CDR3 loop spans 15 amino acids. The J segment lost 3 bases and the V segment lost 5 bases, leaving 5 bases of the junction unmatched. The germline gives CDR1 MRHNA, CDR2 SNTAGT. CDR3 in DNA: TGTGCCAGCAGTAAGGCTAGCGGGAGTACAGATACGCAGTATTTT. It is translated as CASSKASGSTDTQYF.

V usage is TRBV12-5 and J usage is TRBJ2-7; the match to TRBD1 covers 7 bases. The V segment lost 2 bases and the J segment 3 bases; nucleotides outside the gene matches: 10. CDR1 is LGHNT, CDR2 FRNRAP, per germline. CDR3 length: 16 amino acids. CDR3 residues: CASGLLTGTENYEQYF. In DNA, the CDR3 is TGTGCTAGTGGTTTGCTTACCGGGACAGAGAACTACGAGCAGTACTTC.

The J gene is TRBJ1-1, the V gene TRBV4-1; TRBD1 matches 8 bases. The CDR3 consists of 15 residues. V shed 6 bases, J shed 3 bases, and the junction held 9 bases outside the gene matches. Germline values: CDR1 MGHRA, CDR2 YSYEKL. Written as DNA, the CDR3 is TGCGCCAGCAGTTTAATAGGACAGGGAGACACTGAAGCTTTCTTT. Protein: CASSLIGQGDTEAFF.

As DNA, the CDR3 is TGCAGCGTTGAGTACAGGGGAGGTGAAAAACTGTTTTTT. Its protein product is CSVEYRGGEKLFF. The chain combines TRBV29-1 with TRBJ1-4, with 7 positions matching TRBD1. This CDR3 has 13 amino acids. Looked up from germline, CDR1 is SQVTM and CDR2 is ANQGSEA. Losses at the gene ends were 3 bases for V and 7 bases for J; bases not matched to a gene: 5.

The CDR3 nucleotides are TGCAGTGCTAGTGTGTTCGCTGAAGCTTTCTTT. This sequence encodes CSASVFAEAFF. V usage is TRBV20-1 and J usage is TRBJ1-1; D remains unclear. CDR1 is DFQATT and CDR2 is SNEGSKA in the germline V gene (reference sequence). The CDR3 totals 11 residues. V shed 3 bases and J shed 6 bases, with 8 bases lying between them.

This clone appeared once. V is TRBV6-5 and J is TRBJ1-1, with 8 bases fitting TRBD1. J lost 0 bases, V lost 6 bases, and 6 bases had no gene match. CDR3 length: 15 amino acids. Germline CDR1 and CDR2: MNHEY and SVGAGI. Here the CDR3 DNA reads TGTGCCAGCAGGTACAGGGGGGGCATGAACACTGAAGCTTTCTTT. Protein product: CASRYRGGMNTEAFF.

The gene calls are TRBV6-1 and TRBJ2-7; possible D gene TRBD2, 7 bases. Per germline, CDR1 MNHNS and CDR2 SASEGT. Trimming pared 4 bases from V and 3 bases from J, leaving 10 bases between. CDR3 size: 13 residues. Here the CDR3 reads CASSAGGGYEQYF. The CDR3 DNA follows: TGTGCCAGCAGTGCGGGGGGCGGCTACGAGCAGTACTTC.

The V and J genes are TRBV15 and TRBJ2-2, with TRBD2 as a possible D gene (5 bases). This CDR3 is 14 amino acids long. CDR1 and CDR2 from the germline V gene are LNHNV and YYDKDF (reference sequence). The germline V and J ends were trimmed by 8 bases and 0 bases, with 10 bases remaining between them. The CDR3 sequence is CATGEYSNTGELFF. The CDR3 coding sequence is TGTGCCACCGGGGAGTATTCGAACACCGGGGAGCTGTTTTTT.

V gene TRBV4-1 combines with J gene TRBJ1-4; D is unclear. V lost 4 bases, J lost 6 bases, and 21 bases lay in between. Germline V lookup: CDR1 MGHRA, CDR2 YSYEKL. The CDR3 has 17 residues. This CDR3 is CASSLGREPPGDEKLFF. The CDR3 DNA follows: TGCGCCAGCAGCCTAGGCCGGGAGCCCCCTGGAGATGAAAAACTGTTTTTT.

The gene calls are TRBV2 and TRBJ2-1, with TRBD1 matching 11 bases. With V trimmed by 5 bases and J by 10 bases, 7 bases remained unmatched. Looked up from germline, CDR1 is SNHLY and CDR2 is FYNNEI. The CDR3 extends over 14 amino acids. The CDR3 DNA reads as TGTGCCAGCAGTACCGGGACAGGGGGTTGGGAGCAGTTCTTC. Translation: CASSTGTGGWEQFF.

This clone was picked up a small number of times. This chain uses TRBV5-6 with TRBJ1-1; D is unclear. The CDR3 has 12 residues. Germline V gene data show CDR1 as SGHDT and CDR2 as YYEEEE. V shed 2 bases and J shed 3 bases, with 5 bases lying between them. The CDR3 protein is CASSFGHTEAFF. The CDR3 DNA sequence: TGTGCCAGCAGCTTTGGGCACACTGAAGCTTTCTTT.

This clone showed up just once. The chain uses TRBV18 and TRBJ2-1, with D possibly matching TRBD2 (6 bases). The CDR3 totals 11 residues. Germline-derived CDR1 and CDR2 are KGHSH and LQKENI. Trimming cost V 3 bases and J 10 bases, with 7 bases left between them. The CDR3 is CASSPEGEQFF. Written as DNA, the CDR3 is TGTGCCAGCTCACCGGAGGGCGAGCAGTTCTTC.

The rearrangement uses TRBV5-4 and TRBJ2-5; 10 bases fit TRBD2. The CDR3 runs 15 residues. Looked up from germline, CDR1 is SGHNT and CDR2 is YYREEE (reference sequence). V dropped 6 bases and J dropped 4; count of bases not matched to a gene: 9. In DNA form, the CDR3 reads TGTGCCAGCATCTCCGGGACTAGCGAACCAGAGACCCAGTACTTC. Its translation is CASISGTSEPETQYF.

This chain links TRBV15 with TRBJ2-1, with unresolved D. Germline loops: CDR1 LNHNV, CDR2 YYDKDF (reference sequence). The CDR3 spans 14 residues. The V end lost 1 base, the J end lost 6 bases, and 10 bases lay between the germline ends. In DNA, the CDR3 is TGTGCCACCAGCAGAGTCACTCCCGGCAATGAGCAGTTCTTC. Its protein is CATSRVTPGNEQFF.